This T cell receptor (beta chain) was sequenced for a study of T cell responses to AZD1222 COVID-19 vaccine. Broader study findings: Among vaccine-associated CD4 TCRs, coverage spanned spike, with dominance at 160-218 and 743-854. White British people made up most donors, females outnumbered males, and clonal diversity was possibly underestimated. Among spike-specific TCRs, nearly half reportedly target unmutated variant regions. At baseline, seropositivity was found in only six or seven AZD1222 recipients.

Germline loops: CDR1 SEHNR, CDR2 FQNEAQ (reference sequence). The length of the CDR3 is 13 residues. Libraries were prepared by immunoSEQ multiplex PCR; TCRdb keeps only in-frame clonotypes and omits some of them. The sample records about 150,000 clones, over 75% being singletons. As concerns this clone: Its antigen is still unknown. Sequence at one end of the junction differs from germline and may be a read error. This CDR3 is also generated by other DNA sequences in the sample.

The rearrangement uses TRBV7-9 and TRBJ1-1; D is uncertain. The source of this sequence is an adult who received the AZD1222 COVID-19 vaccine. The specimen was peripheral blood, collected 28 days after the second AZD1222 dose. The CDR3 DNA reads TGTGCCAGCAGTTTAGCCAGGAACACTGAAGCTTTCTTT. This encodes CASSLARNTEAFF.